The next 19 T cell receptor beta chains were all read from a single sample in a study of cytomegalovirus exposure and HLA in healthy donors. The primer mix had 60 Vbeta and 13 Jbeta primers. Only in-frame clones appear in the TCRdb table, and some are missing; sequencing was by immunoSEQ multiplex PCR. The sample holds 160,000 or so clones, around 85% seen once. The sample taken for sequencing was PBMCs. The receptor source for this set is a man in his forties in good health and CMV-seronegative.

This clone was detected a few times. The V and J genes are TRBV10-3 and TRBJ2-1; 7 bases map to TRBD1. This CDR3 spans 13 amino acids. The germline CDR1 and CDR2 sequences are ENHRY and SYGVKD. V lost 4 bases, J lost 5 bases, and 2 bases stayed unmatched. The CDR3 spells CAISGGTDNEQFF. The CDR3 nucleotides read TGTGCCATCAGTGGAGGGACAGACAATGAGCAGTTCTTC.

The chain is built from TRBV4-1 and TRBJ1-6; D uncertain. This CDR3 spans 13 amino acids. The germline V and J ends were trimmed by 4 bases and 10 bases, with 11 bases remaining between them. CDR1 and CDR2 (germline): MGHRA, YSYEKL. The CDR3 bases are TGCGCCAGCAGCCCCTTTACAAACTCACCCCTCCACTTT. Its protein is CASSPFTNSPLHF.

The CDR3: CASSLAPAYEQYF. CDR3 nucleotides: TGTGCCAGCAGCTTAGCGCCAGCCTACGAGCAGTACTTC. The chain has TRBV7-8 and TRBJ2-7; no clear D. The CDR3 covers 13 residues. Trimming removed 0 bases from V and 2 bases from J, with 5 bases in between. CDR1 is SGHVS and CDR2 is FQNEAQ in the germline V gene.

This clone has just a few counts. The CDR3 nucleotides are TGTGCCAGCAGTTCATACACCGGGGAGCTGTTTTTT. This gives the protein CASSSYTGELFF. This chain uses TRBV28 with TRBJ2-2; D is unresolved. V dropped 4 bases and J dropped 3 bases, with 3 bases sitting between them. The CDR3 extends over 12 amino acids. Looked up from germline, CDR1 is MDHEN and CDR2 is SYDVKM.

J is TRBJ2-3 and V is TRBV7-8, with 7 bases identical to TRBD1. Germline V gene sequence: CDR1 SGHVS, CDR2 FQNEAQ. Trimming at V came to 5 bases and at J to 0 bases, leaving 2 bases not matched to a gene. This CDR3 has 14 residues. In nucleotides, the CDR3 is TGTGCCAGCAGCCTGACAGGGAGCACAGATACGCAGTATTTT. Encoded protein: CASSLTGSTDTQYF.

The gene calls are TRBV19 and TRBJ2-2; 7 bases map to TRBD2. The V and J ends lost 6 bases and 2 bases, in that order; junction bases with no gene match: 9. The CDR3 runs to 16 residues. Germline-derived CDR1 and CDR2 are LNHDA and SQIVND (reference sequence). As DNA, the CDR3 is TGTGCCAGTAGGGACGGGAGGCAGGGTAACACCGGGGAGCTGTTTTTT. Protein sequence: CASRDGRQGNTGELFF.

The rearrangement links TRBV11-1 to TRBJ2-7; D is possibly TRBD1 (5 bases). CDR1 and CDR2 from the germline V gene are SGHAT and FQDESV (reference sequence). Trimming left V 5 bases short and J 3 bases short, with 11 bases between. The CDR3 loop spans 13 amino acids. The CDR3 DNA follows: TGTGCCAGCAGCCGCAGCAGGGACTACGAGCAGTACTTC. Translating gives CASSRSRDYEQYF.

The chain uses TRBV7-3 and TRBJ2-1; 10 nucleotides line up with TRBD1. V lost 5 bases, J lost 7 bases, and 8 bases stayed unmatched. This CDR3 spans 15 amino acids. CDR1 and CDR2 (germline): SGHTA, FQGTGA. DNA of the CDR3: TGTGCCAGCAGCGAATCCGGGACAGGGGTAAATGAGCAGTTCTTC. It encodes CASSESGTGVNEQFF.

This chain uses TRBV19 with TRBJ2-2; D may be TRBD1 (5 bases). The length of the CDR3 is 14 residues. Per the germline V gene, CDR1 is LNHDA and CDR2 is SQIVND (reference sequence). Trimming took off 7 bases at V and 4 bases at J, with 13 bases between the two ends. CDR3 protein: CASIPGLGTGELFF. CDR3 DNA sequence: TGTGCCAGTATTCCAGGGCTTGGCACCGGGGAGCTGTTTTTT.

This clone was detected a few times. V gene TRBV5-6 combines with J gene TRBJ2-3, with D possibly being TRBD1 (5 bases). The CDR3 consists of 14 residues. Per germline, CDR1 SGHDT and CDR2 YYEEEE. The germline V and J ends were trimmed by 4 bases and 1 base, with 10 bases remaining between them. CDR3: CASSLGARTDTQYF. DNA of the CDR3: TGTGCCAGCAGCCTAGGGGCCCGCACAGATACGCAGTATTTT.

This chain links TRBV30 with TRBJ1-2; 7 bases are shared with TRBD1. This CDR3 spans 13 amino acids. V was clipped by 0 bases and J by 6 bases; unmatched bases: 4. Germline loops: CDR1 GTSNPN, CDR2 SVGIG (reference sequence). The CDR3 coding sequence is TGTGCCTGGAGTGTAACAGGGGACCATGGCTACACCTTC. Translated, it gives CAWSVTGDHGYTF.

V is TRBV28 and J is TRBJ2-7; 8 nucleotides match TRBD1. The CDR3 runs to 15 residues. The V segment lost 6 bases and the J segment 0 bases; nucleotides outside the gene matches: 7. In germline, CDR1 is MDHEN, CDR2 SYDVKM. CDR3 nucleotides: TGTGCCAGCAGGCCGGGGGACAGGAGCTCCTACGAGCAGTACTTC. This gives the protein CASRPGDRSSYEQYF.

This clone was counted between two and nine times. This rearrangement joins TRBV19 to TRBJ2-3, with 8 bases aligning to TRBD2. The germline V gene has CDR1 LNHDA and CDR2 SQIVND (reference sequence). This CDR3 comprises 15 residues. Trimming at V came to 3 bases and at J to 0 bases, leaving 2 bases not matched to a gene. The CDR3 DNA reads as TGTGCCAGTAGTATCGGGACTAGGAGCACAGATACGCAGTATTTT. As protein: CASSIGTRSTDTQYF.

The J gene is TRBJ2-3, the V gene TRBV11-2; 8 bases line up with TRBD2. Germline trimming cut 1 base from V and 3 bases from J; bases unmatched to any gene: 3. Germline assignment: CDR1 SGHAT and CDR2 FQNNGV. The CDR3 has 15 amino acids. CDR3 in DNA: TGTGCCAGCAGCTTAGTCCTAGCGGGTACAGATACGCAGTATTTT. Encoded protein: CASSLVLAGTDTQYF. Full variable domain (rest looked up from reference TRBV11-2 and TRBJ2-3): EAGVAQSPRYKIIEKRQSVAFWCNPISGHATLYWYQQILGQGPKLLIQFQNNGVVDDSQLPKDRFSAERLKGVDSTLKIQPAKLEDSAVYLCASSLVLAGTDTQYFGPGTRLTVL.

The V gene is TRBV9, the J gene TRBJ2-3; the D gene is possibly TRBD1 (6 bases). Germline V lookup: CDR1 SGDLS, CDR2 YYNGEE. The CDR3 loop spans 15 amino acids. The V end was cut by 1 base, the J end by 2 bases, with 11 bases between. The CDR3 DNA sequence: TGTGCCAGCAGCGTAACGGGACAAAACACAGATACGCAGTATTTT. Its protein product is CASSVTGQNTDTQYF.

The chain combines TRBV11-2 with TRBJ2-7; D might be TRBD2 (5 bases). Deletions cut 1 base from V and 5 bases from J, with 24 bases between. The CDR3 is 18 residues long. Germline assignment: CDR1 SGHAT and CDR2 FQNNGV. The DNA for the CDR3 is TGTGCCAGCAGCTTAGTCGGAGGCCCGGGGAGAAGTTTCGACGAGCAGTACTTC. Translating it yields CASSLVGGPGRSFDEQYF.

V is TRBV11-2 and J is TRBJ1-2, with 8 bases fitting TRBD1. Germline trimming cut 6 bases from V and 3 bases from J; bases unmatched to any gene: 9. This CDR3 has 15 residues. Germline V gives CDR1 SGHAT, CDR2 FQNNGV. CDR3 sequence reads: CASRGPGQVDYGYTF. The DNA of the CDR3 is TGTGCCAGCAGAGGACCGGGACAGGTCGACTATGGCTACACCTTC.

This clone was seen only a few times. The chain uses TRBV10-3 and TRBJ1-4, with unresolved D. Germline V gene data show CDR1 as ENHRY and CDR2 as SYGVKD. The CDR3 covers 11 residues. V dropped 8 bases and J dropped 7 bases, with 8 bases sitting between them. CDR3 nucleotides: TGTGCCATCGGCTCCCCTGAAAAACTGTTTTTT. Translated, it gives CAIGSPEKLFF.

The chain carries TRBV5-1 and TRBJ1-1; a possible D gene is TRBD1 (5 bases). The length of the CDR3 is 13 residues. Germline V gene data show CDR1 as SGHRS and CDR2 as YFSETQ. Between the trimmed V and J ends, which lost 2 bases and 5 bases, there was a span of 10 bases. This CDR3 reads CASSFGGDTEAFF. In DNA form, the CDR3 reads TGCGCCAGCAGCTTTGGGGGGGATACTGAAGCTTTCTTT. Filled out from reference TRBV5-1 and TRBJ1-1, the complete variable domain reads KAGVTQTPRYLIKTRGQQVTLSCSPISGHRSVSWYQQTPGQGLQFLFEYFSETQRNKGNFPGRFSGRQFSNSRSEMNVSTLELGDSALYLCASSFGGDTEAFFGQGTRLTVV.